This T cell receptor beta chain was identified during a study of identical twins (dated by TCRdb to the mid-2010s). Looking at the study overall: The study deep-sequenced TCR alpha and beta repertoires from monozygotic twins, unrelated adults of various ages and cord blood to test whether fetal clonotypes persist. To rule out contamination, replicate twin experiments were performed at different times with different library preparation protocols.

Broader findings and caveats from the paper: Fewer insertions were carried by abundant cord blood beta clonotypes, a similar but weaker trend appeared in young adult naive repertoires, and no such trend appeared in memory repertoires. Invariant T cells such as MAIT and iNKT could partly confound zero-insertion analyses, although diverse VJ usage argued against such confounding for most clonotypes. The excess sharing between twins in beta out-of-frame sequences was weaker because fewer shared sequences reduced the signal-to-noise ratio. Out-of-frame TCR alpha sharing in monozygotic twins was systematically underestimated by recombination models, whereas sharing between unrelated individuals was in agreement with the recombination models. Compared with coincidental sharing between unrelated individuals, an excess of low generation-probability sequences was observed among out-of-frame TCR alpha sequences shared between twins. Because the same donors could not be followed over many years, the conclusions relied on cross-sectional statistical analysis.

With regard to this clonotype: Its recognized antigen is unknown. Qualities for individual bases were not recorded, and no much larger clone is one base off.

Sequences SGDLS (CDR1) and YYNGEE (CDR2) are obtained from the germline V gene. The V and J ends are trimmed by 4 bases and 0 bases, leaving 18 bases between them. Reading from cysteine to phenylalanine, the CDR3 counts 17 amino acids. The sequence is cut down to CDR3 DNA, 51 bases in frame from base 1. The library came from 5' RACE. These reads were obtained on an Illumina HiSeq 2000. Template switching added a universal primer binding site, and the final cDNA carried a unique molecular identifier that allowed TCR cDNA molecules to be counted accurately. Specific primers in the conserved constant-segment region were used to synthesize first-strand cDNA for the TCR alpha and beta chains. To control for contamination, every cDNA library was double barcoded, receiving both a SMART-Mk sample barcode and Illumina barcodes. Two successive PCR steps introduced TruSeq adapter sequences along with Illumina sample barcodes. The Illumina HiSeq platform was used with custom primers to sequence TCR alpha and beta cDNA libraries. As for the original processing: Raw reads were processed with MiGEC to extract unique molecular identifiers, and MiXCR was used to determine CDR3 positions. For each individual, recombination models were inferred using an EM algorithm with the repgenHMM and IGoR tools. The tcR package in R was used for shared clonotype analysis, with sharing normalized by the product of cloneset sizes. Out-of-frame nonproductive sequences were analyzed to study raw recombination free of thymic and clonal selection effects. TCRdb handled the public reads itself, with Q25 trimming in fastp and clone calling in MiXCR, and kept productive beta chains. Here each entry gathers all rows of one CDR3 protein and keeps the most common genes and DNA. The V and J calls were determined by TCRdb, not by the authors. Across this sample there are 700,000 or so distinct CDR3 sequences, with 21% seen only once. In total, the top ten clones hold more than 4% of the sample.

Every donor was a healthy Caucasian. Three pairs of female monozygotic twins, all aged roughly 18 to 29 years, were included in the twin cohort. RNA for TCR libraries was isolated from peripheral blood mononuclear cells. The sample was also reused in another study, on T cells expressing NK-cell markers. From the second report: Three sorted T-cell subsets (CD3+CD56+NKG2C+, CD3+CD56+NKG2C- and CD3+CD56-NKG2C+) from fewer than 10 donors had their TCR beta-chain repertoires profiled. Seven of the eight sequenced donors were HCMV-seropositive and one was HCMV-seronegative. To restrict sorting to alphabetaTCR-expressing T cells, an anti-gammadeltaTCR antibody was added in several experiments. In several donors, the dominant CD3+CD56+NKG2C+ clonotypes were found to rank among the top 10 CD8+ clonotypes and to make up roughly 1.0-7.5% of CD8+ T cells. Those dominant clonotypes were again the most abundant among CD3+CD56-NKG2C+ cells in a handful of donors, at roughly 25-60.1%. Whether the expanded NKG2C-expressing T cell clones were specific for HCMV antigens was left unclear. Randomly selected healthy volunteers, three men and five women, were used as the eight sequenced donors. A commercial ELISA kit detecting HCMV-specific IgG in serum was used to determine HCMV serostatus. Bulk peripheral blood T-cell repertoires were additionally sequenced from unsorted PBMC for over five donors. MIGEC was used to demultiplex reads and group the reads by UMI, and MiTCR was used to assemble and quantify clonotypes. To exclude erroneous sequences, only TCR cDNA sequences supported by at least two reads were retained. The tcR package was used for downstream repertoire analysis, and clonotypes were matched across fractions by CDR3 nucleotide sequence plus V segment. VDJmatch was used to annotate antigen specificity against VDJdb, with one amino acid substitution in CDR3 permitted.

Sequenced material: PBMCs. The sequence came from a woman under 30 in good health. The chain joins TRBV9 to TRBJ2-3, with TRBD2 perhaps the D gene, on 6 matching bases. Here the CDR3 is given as CASSTSRLAVSTDTQYF. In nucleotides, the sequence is TGTGCCAGCAGCACCTCGAGGTTAGCGGTGAGCACAGATACGCAGTATTTT.